What follows are 29 T cell receptor beta chains derived from one specimen sequenced in a study of blood T cells in healthy people across ages (dated by TCRdb to the mid-2010s). To prepare the library, 5' RACE was applied. This sample was sequenced with an Illumina HiSeq 2500. A second about 7 to 12 cycle PCR used a sample-barcoded 5' primer and a J-beta primer mix. TCRdb trimmed public reads at Q25 via fastp, called clones via MiXCR and kept in-frame beta chains. Each CDR3 protein appears once, grouped with its most common genes and DNA. Within this sample are approximately 940,000 distinct CDR3 sequences, with about 48% of them counted one time only. The top ten clonotypes cover roughly 12% of the sample. Sequencing was performed on blood. The receptors shown here come from a man in his thirties or forties in good health.

This clonotype was detected ten times or more. This chain connects TRBV4-3 to TRBJ2-7; TRBD1 matches at 8 bases. Germline CDR1 is LGHNA and CDR2 is YSLEER. J lost 3 bases, V lost 1 base, and 8 bases had no gene match. The length of the CDR3 is 16 residues. CDR3 amino acids: CASSQAGTGSFYEQYF. The CDR3 nucleotides read TGCGCCAGCAGCCAAGCGGGGACAGGAAGCTTCTACGAGCAGTACTTC.

The chain is built from TRBV6-2 or TRBV6-3 and TRBJ2-7; 7 nucleotides match TRBD1. Germline V gene data show CDR1 as MNHEY and CDR2 as SVGEGT. V lost 0 bases to trimming and J lost 6 bases; unmatched junction nucleotides: 8. This CDR3 spans 15 amino acids. CDR3: CASSYSTDRAAEQYF. The CDR3 nucleotides are TGTGCCAGCAGTTACTCGACCGACAGGGCAGCCGAGCAGTACTTC.

This clonotype has just a few counts. The chain employs TRBV18 and TRBJ2-1, with 8 bases that match TRBD1. The V segment lost 3 bases and the J segment 3 bases; nucleotides outside the gene matches: 7. This CDR3 is 16 amino acids long. The germline gives CDR1 KGHSH, CDR2 LQKENI. The CDR3 DNA is TGTGCCAGCTCACCCCCCGGGACAGGAAACTACAATGAGCAGTTCTTC. This sequence encodes CASSPPGTGNYNEQFF.

This clonotype was observed a handful of times. V gene TRBV28 combines with J gene TRBJ1-1; no clear D gene. The CDR3 length is 15 residues. Germline V CDR1 and CDR2: MDHEN, SYDVKM. Trimming removed 2 bases from V and 1 base from J, with 11 bases in between. The DNA of the CDR3 is TGTGCCAGCAGTTTAATGGACGGACGGAACACTGAAGCTTTCTTT. Translating gives CASSLMDGRNTEAFF.

CDR3 nucleotide sequence: TGTGCCAGCAGCGTAGCTGCTGGGGCCAAAAACATTCAGTACTTC. Translated: CASSVAAGAKNIQYF. The rearrangement joins TRBV9 to TRBJ2-4; no definite D call. V shed 0 bases and J shed 1 base, with 8 bases lying between them. Germline CDR1 SGDLS, CDR2 YYNGEE. CDR3 length: 15 residues.

This clonotype has at least ten counts. The chain combines TRBV25-1 with TRBJ2-7; 10 bases agree with TRBD1. The CDR3 consists of 16 residues. The V gene end was trimmed by 3 bases and the J gene end by 5 bases; junction bases not matched to a gene: 10. Germline V CDR1 and CDR2: MGHDK, SYGVNS. The CDR3 loop reads CASSDRADRGYDEQYF. In DNA, the CDR3 is TGTGCCAGCAGTGACCGAGCGGACAGGGGGTACGACGAGCAGTACTTC.

This clonotype turned up a few times. The chain employs TRBV7-2 and TRBJ2-7, with D possibly being TRBD2 (5 bases). The V gene's germline CDR1 is SGHTA and CDR2 FQGNSA. V was pared by 5 bases and J by 7 bases, with 15 bases between. The CDR3 has 13 residues. The CDR3 nucleotides read TGTGCCAGCAGCCCCCTCATGGAGGAAGAGCAGTACTTC. This sequence encodes CASSPLMEEEQYF.

The chain couples TRBV11-2 to TRBJ2-2, with a possible D match to TRBD2 (5 bases). V was trimmed by 8 bases and J by 2 bases, leaving 12 bases between them. CDR1 is SGHAT, CDR2 FQNNGV, per germline. CDR3 length equals 14 residues. In DNA form, the CDR3 reads TGTGCCAGCGCCCGCCGGGGTAACACCGGGGAGCTGTTTTTT. Translating gives CASARRGNTGELFF.

This clonotype was detected a few times. The J gene is TRBJ1-2, the V gene TRBV7-9; D not certain. This CDR3 has 14 residues. Germline V gene sequence: CDR1 SEHNR, CDR2 FQNEAQ (reference sequence). V was cut by 2 bases and J by 4 bases, with 11 bases left in between. The CDR3 DNA reads TGTGCCAGCAGCTTATCCGGGGTGATCTATGGCTACACCTTC. Protein sequence: CASSLSGVIYGYTF.

The J gene is TRBJ2-1, the V gene TRBV5-1, with D tentatively TRBD2 (6 bases). The ends were cut back, 4 bases at V and 4 bases at J, with 15 bases in the middle. Germline V gene sequence: CDR1 SGHRS, CDR2 YFSETQ. CDR3 length: 15 residues. CDR3 protein: CASSTTGLIYNEQFF. As DNA, the CDR3 is TGCGCCAGCAGCACGACGGGACTCATATACAATGAGCAGTTCTTC.

This clonotype was recorded only once. The rearrangement uses TRBV6-5 and TRBJ2-2, with D possibly called TRBD1 or TRBD2 (5 bases each). The CDR3 spans 15 residues. V lost 10 bases to trimming and J lost 4 bases, with 19 bases between them. Looked up from germline, CDR1 is MNHEY and CDR2 is SVGAGI. The CDR3 DNA is TGTGCCACTGCTCGGGGCAAGTTTGGCACCGGGGAGCTGTTTTTT. Translation: CATARGKFGTGELFF.

There are a few counts of this clonotype. The genes are TRBV6-1 and TRBJ1-5; D unclear. This CDR3 comprises 14 residues. Trimming removed 0 bases from V and 1 base from J, with 4 bases in between. Germline-derived CDR1 and CDR2 are MNHNS and SASEGT. This CDR3 reads CASSEAPSNQPQHF. The CDR3 nucleotides read TGTGCCAGCAGTGAAGCACCGAGCAATCAGCCCCAGCATTTT.

Many counts were recorded for this clonotype. DNA of the CDR3: TGTGCCAGCAGTTACACCGAACCCGCCTACTACGAGCAGTACTTC. It codes for CASSYTEPAYYEQYF. The chain joins TRBV6-5 to TRBJ2-7; D not resolved. CDR1 and CDR2 (germline): MNHEY, SVGAGI. This CDR3 comprises 15 residues. V was trimmed by 2 bases and J by 3 bases, leaving 14 bases between them.

The chain links TRBV4-3 to TRBJ2-7, with D possibly being TRBD1 or TRBD2 (6 bases each). V dropped 1 base and J dropped 5 bases, with 15 bases sitting between them. The CDR3 is 15 residues long. Germline V gene data show CDR1 as LGHNA and CDR2 as YSLEER. CDR3 nucleotides: TGCGCCAGCAGCCAAGGATCGGGGGCGGAAAACGAGCAGTACTTC. Translating it yields CASSQGSGAENEQYF.

The chain combines TRBV7-3 with TRBJ2-7, with TRBD1 identical over 7 bases. This CDR3 contains 13 residues. Germline CDR1 SGHTA, CDR2 FQGTGA. V trimming: 4 bases; J trimming: 5 bases; junction bases outside the gene matches: 5. CDR3 in DNA: TGTGCCAGCAGCTCGACAGGGTCGAACGAGCAGTACTTC. Its protein is CASSSTGSNEQYF.

This rearrangement joins TRBV28 to TRBJ2-7; 8 bases align to TRBD1. Trimming cost V 4 bases and J 0 bases; bases outside gene matches: 8. Germline V CDR1 and CDR2: MDHEN, SYDVKM. The CDR3 sequence is 16 residues long. This chain's CDR3 is CASSWRQGFRSYEQYF. The CDR3 DNA sequence: TGTGCCAGCAGTTGGCGACAGGGGTTCCGCTCCTACGAGCAGTACTTC.

The chain is built from TRBV20-1 and TRBJ1-4, with 7 nucleotides matching TRBD1. Germline V gives CDR1 DFQATT, CDR2 SNEGSKA (reference sequence). Trimming took 5 bases from V and 4 from J; bases not matched to a gene: 4. The CDR3 has 13 residues. DNA of the CDR3: TGCAGTGCTCCGCGGGACAGTAATGAAAAACTGTTTTTT. The encoded protein is CSAPRDSNEKLFF.

This clonotype has just a few counts. This rearrangement joins TRBV20-1 to TRBJ2-4; D unclear. CDR1 and CDR2 from the germline V gene are DFQATT and SNEGSKA (reference sequence). The CDR3 runs to 14 residues. Trimming shortened V by 7 bases and J by 5 bases, and 18 bases separated the two germline ends. This chain's CDR3 is CSESRVRAENIQYF. The CDR3 nucleotides read TGCAGTGAATCACGGGTGCGCGCGGAAAACATTCAGTACTTC.

A few counts support this clonotype. This chain uses TRBV4-2 with TRBJ1-5; 7 positions agree with TRBD1. CDR1 LGHNA and CDR2 YNFKEQ come from the germline V gene. CDR3 size: 17 residues. V lost 1 base to trimming and J lost 7 bases; unmatched junction nucleotides: 13. CDR3 protein: CASSQVGQGGEGQPQHF. In DNA form, the CDR3 reads TGTGCCAGCAGCCAAGTGGGGCAAGGGGGCGAGGGGCAGCCCCAGCATTTT.

The chain combines TRBV6-1 with TRBJ1-1; tentative D call: TRBD1 (6 bases). V shed 6 bases and J shed 4 bases, with 15 bases lying between them. Looked up from germline, CDR1 is MNHNS and CDR2 is SASEGT. The CDR3 runs to 14 residues. In DNA, the CDR3 is TGTGCCAGCAGGTTAACAGGGTCGAGCACTGAAGCTTTCTTT. It specifies CASRLTGSSTEAFF.

This clonotype came up a few times. This chain connects TRBV6-6 to TRBJ2-3; D is perhaps TRBD2 (6 bases). The V end lost 0 bases, the J end lost 11 bases, and 15 bases lay between the germline ends. Germline V lookup: CDR1 MNHNY, CDR2 SVGAGI (reference sequence). This CDR3 is built from 14 residues. CDR3 coding DNA: TGTGCCAGCAGTTACTCGACTCAACCGGGGGAGCAGTATTTT. Amino acids: CASSYSTQPGEQYF.

The V and J genes are TRBV29-1 and TRBJ2-5; 9 bases map to TRBD2. The junction had 6 bases not matched to a gene; V was cut back by 3 bases and J by 1 base. The CDR3 has 15 residues. Per the germline V gene, CDR1 is SQVTM and CDR2 is ANQGSEA. The chain's CDR3 is CSVEAGGPIQETQYF. CDR3 DNA sequence: TGCAGCGTTGAGGCGGGGGGGCCGATCCAAGAGACCCAGTACTTC.

This clonotype was seen a few times. The V gene is TRBV5-1, the J gene TRBJ2-7, with D perhaps matching TRBD2 (6 bases). The V end lost 4 bases, the J end lost 0 bases, and 14 bases lay between the germline ends. Germline CDR1 SGHRS, CDR2 YFSETQ. This CDR3 comprises 15 residues. The CDR3 DNA reads TGCGCCAGCAGCCTGGATCTAGCGAACTCCTACGAGCAGTACTTC. It yields the protein CASSLDLANSYEQYF.

The genes are TRBV2 and TRBJ2-3; 14 positions match TRBD2. The CDR3 consists of 15 residues. The germline CDR1 and CDR2 sequences are SNHLY and FYNNEI. V lost 6 bases, J lost 7 bases, and 6 bases stayed unmatched. The CDR3 region is CASRLGLAGVNTQYF. CDR3 nucleotides: TGTGCCAGCAGATTGGGACTAGCGGGGGTGAATACGCAGTATTTT.

The gene calls are TRBV12-3 or TRBV12-4 and TRBJ2-1, with 7 bases that match TRBD2. This CDR3 is built from 13 residues. J was trimmed by 6 bases and V by 6 bases; bases with no gene match: 5. In nucleotides, the CDR3 is TGTGCCAGCAGCCCTAGCGGACTCAATGAGCAGTTCTTC. Its protein is CASSPSGLNEQFF.

J is TRBJ2-5 and V is TRBV20-1; the match to TRBD1 covers 8 bases. Germline CDR1 reads DFQATT; CDR2 reads SNEGSKA (reference sequence). The CDR3 loop spans 12 amino acids. V shed 8 bases, J shed 4 bases, and the junction held 6 bases outside the gene matches. The CDR3 DNA sequence: TGCAGTCCAAGGACAGGGAGAGAGACCCAGTACTTC. It translates to CSPRTGRETQYF.

In its sample, this clonotype was seen a few times. The chain has TRBV12-3 or TRBV12-4 and TRBJ2-3, with 9 nucleotides matching TRBD2. The CDR3 length is 17 residues. V shed 6 bases, J shed 1 base, and the junction held 11 bases outside the gene matches. CDR3 loop: CASRQISLAGGTDTQYF. CDR3 DNA: TGTGCCAGCAGGCAAATTTCATTAGCGGGGGGCACAGATACGCAGTATTTT.

This clonotype was found many times. The genes are TRBV12-3 or TRBV12-4 and TRBJ2-5, with TRBD1 identical over 9 bases. This CDR3 contains 14 residues. Losses at the gene ends were 1 base for V and 5 bases for J; bases not matched to a gene: 2. CDR3 amino acids: CASSLGDRVETQYF. The CDR3 region has the DNA TGTGCCAGCAGTTTAGGGGACAGGGTGGAGACCCAGTACTTC.

This clonotype was seen only a few times. The rearrangement links TRBV6-6 to TRBJ2-7; D remains unclear. The V gene's germline CDR1 is MNHNY and CDR2 SVGAGI (reference sequence). This CDR3 has 13 amino acids. Trimming pared 6 bases from V and 4 bases from J, leaving 13 bases between. The CDR3 nucleotides read TGTGCCAGCAGCGTCCTCAACAGTTACGAGCAGTACTTC. It codes for CASSVLNSYEQYF.